A single T cell receptor (beta chain) is shown here with its context. Its antigen is not yet known. Base quality data are lacking; no much larger clone is found one base away. Its CDR3 holds 15 amino acids, cysteine through phenylalanine. Solely the CDR3 DNA is kept, with 45 bases framed from the first base. CDR1 and CDR2, per the germline V gene, are SGHDT and YYEEEE. V loses 5 bases at its end and J loses 1 base; junction bases beyond the gene matches: 5. This sample was included in a study of blood T cell repertoires in COVID-19 (dated by TCRdb to 2020 to 2022). At the level of the whole study: The collaborator samples originated in the United States, Italy and Spain and spanned the acute and convalescent phases of COVID-19. A de-identified subject ID, COVID-19 status, age in years and sex were almost always included in the sample metadata. Where HLA class I and class II types were available, the types were taken from metadata supplied by the sample provider, not from assay-based typing. The prospective study material was composed of cDNA or gDNA derived from T cells, B-cell-depleted T cells, or PBMCs. The dataset comprised deeply sampled blood TCRbeta repertoires from subjects exposed to, actively infected with, or recovered from COVID-19. The repertoires were made available in a free public database intended to serve as a resource for research on the immune response to SARS-CoV-2. Samples were obtained from the ongoing ImmuneRACE study (first 160 participants) and from 1,200 or so subjects provided by 6 global collaborators. Summary of the overall study and its limitations: The quantity of clinical and demographic metadata differed by source and by participant and was supplied without curation.

TCRbeta CDR3 regions were amplified from genomic DNA by means of the immunoSEQ Assay, a bias-controlled multiplex PCR. Processing in the source paper ran as follows. The number of nucleated cells in each sample was estimated from the amplification of reference gene primers within the assay. To quantify the absolute abundance of each unique TCRbeta CDR3 rearrangement, sequence reads were collapsed and filtered. Productive Simpson clonality was computed per sample as the square root of Simpson's diversity index over productive rearrangements. Drawn from immuneACCESS, this table holds only the in-frame rearrangements with V and J called that TCRdb kept. Clones are partly lost; checked studies trace under half to an unresolved V gene and leave the rest unexplained. V and J calls and clone size follow that table, whereas D and trimming were derived from the DNA. Across this sample there are 150,000 to 200,000 clones, with about 81% seen only once. Clones ranked in the top ten supply 11% of the sample.

The collaborating institutions used their own protocols to collect whole blood in K2EDTA tubes. Collaborator samples were shipped for TCRbeta analysis as frozen whole blood, isolated PBMCs, or DNA extracted from either sample type. This clonotype originated in a man in his sixties with active or convalescent COVID-19. Sequencing was carried out using peripheral blood. The rearranged chain carries TRBV5-6 and TRBJ2-2, and 7 junction bases match TRBD1. The CDR3 protein sequence reads: CASSQRQGNTGELFF. In nucleotides, the sequence is TGTGCCAGCAGTCAAAGACAGGGGAACACCGGGGAGCTGTTTTTT.